This TCR beta chain was recovered during a study of OX40 agonist ivuxolimab in advanced cancers. The study in broad terms: Ivuxolimab was a fully human IgG2 agonistic monoclonal antibody targeting the costimulatory receptor OX40 (CD134). Prior anti-PD-1, anti-PD-L1 or anti-CTLA-4 therapy was permitted, and 40% of dose-escalation patients had received checkpoint inhibitors. Peripheral TCRbeta sequencing aimed to test whether ivuxolimab altered TCR sequence diversity and caused clonal T-cell expansion. Of the roughly 53 patients in dose escalation, 19 had hepatocellular carcinoma, some 15 had melanoma, 9 had renal cell carcinoma and 9 had head and neck cancer. The paper reports the monotherapy dose-escalation portion (N of about 47 patients) of the phase I ivuxolimab trial. In the dose-escalation cohort, 75% to 90% of patients were male, and the mean age was approximately 60 years with a range of about 20 to 79. Partial responses were achieved by three dose-escalation patients, of whom one had hepatocellular carcinoma and two had cutaneous melanoma. Intravenous ivuxolimab was administered to patients every 2 weeks at six dose levels: 0.01, 0.1, 0.3, 1.5, 3 and 10 mg/kg.

What the work shows at the level of the full study, not this receptor alone: Antigen specificity was not determined for the clonally expanded peripheral T cells. At doses from 0.1 to 3.0 mg/kg, clonal expansion was seen in both CD4+ and CD8+ blood T cells between baseline and week 6. Partial responders in the 0.1-3.0 mg/kg groups had among the lowest normalized peripheral clonal expansion, especially among CD8+ T cells. After ivuxolimab, more expanded clones were found on average in CD8+ T cells than in CD4+ T cells. Low levels of normalized T-cell clonal expansion were also seen in some patients who did not respond.

The trial excluded patients who had a history of autoimmune disease or who were on systemic immunosuppression. Peripheral blood for TCR sequencing was drawn from every dose cohort at baseline, at cycle 4 day 1 and at cycle 7 day 1. The samples were drawn from a first-in-human, open-label, multicenter phase I dose-escalation trial of ivuxolimab. Adults with locally advanced or metastatic melanoma, renal cell, hepatocellular, or head and neck squamous cell carcinoma were enrolled in the trial. Before TCR sequencing, CD4+ and CD8+ T cells were separately sorted from peripheral blood. For sequencing of the TCRbeta CDR3 region, genomic DNA was extracted from the sorted cells. TCRbeta CDR3 regions were sequenced using the immunoSEQ Assay. The table was pulled from immuneACCESS by TCRdb, which kept in-frame rearrangements only. Such tables lose some clones; where checked, under half of the loss comes from unresolved V genes, and the rest has no known cause. Recorded for this sample are tens of thousands of clones; 65% to 90% of them occurred a single time. The ten largest clones capture roughly 19% of the sample.

Relative to germline, V is 5 bases shorter and J is 3 bases shorter, with 13 bases between their ends. CDR1 and CDR2 are drawn from the germline V gene (reference sequence): SEHNR, FQNEAQ. The CDR3 has 14 amino acids, counting the end cysteine and phenylalanine. Only the CDR3 DNA is retained, 42 bases long and in frame from the first base. A remark on this clone: There is no known antigen for this receptor. It has no much larger one-base neighbor in the sample; base qualities were not kept.

The chain was built from TRBV7-9 and TRBJ1-2; TRBD1 is perhaps the D gene, given 6 matching bases. The TCR comes from an adult with an advanced solid tumor such as melanoma, head and neck, liver or kidney cancer. Source: CD4+ or CD8+ T cells sorted from blood, taken in a trial of the OX40 agonist ivuxolimab. The sequence in DNA is TGTGCCAGCAGCCGGAACAGGGACCACTATGGCTACACCTTC. This is translated as CASSRNRDHYGYTF.